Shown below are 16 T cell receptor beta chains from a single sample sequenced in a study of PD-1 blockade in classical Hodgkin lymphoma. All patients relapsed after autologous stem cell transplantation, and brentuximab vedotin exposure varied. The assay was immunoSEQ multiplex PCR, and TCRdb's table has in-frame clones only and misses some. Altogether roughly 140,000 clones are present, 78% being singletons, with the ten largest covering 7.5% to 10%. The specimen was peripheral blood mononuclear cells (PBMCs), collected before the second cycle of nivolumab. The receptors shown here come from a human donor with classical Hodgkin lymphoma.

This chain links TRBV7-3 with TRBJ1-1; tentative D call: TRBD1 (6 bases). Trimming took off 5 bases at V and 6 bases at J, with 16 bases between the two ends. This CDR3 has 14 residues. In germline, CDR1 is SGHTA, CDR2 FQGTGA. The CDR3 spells CASSPLVGGAEAFF. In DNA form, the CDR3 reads TGTGCCAGCAGCCCCCTTGTGGGGGGCGCTGAAGCTTTCTTT. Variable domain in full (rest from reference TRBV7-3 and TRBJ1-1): GAGVSQTPSNKVTEKGKYVELRCDPISGHTALYWYRQSLGQGPEFLIYFQGTGAADDSGLPNDRFFAVRPEGSVSTLKIQRTERGDSAVYLCASSPLVGGAEAFFGQGTRLTVV.

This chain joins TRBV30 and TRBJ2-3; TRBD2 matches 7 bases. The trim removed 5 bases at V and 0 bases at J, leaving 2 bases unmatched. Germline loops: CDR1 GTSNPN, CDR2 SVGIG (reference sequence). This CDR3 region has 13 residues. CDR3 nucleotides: TGTGCCTGGTTAGCGGGTAGCACAGATACGCAGTATTTT. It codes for CAWLAGSTDTQYF. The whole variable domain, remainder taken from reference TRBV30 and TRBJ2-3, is SQTIHQWPATLVQPVGSPLSLECTVEGTSNPNLYWYRQAAGRGLQLLFYSVGIGQISSEVPQNLSASRPQDRQFILSSKKLLLSDSGFYLCAWLAGSTDTQYFGPGTRLTVL.

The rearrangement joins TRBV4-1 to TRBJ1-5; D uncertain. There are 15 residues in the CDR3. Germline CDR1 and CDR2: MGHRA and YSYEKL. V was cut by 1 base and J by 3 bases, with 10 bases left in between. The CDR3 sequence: CASSQGVGDNQPQHF. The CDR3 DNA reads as TGCGCCAGCAGCCAAGGTGTCGGGGACAATCAGCCCCAGCATTTT.

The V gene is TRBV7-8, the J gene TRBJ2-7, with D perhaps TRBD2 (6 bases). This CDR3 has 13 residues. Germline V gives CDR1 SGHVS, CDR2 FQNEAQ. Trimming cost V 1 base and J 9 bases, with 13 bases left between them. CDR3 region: CASSLDRGGVQYF. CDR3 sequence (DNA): TGTGCCAGCAGCTTAGATAGGGGCGGGGTGCAGTACTTC.

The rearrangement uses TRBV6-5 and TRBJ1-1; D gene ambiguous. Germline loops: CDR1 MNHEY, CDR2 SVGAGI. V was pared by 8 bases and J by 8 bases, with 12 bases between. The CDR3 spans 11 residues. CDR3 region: CASSLAGEAFF. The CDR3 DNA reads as TGTGCCAGCTCCCTGGCTGGAGAAGCTTTCTTT.

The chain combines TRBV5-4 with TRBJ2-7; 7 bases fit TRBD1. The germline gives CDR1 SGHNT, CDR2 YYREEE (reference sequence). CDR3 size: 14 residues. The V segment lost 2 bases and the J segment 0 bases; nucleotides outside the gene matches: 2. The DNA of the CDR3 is TGTGCCAGCAGCTTACGGACAGGCTCCTACGAGCAGTACTTC. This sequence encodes CASSLRTGSYEQYF.

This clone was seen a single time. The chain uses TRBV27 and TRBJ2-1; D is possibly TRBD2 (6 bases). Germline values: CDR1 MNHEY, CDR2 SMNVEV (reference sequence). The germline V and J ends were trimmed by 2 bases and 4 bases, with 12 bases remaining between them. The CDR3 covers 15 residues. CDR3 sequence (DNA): TGTGCCAGCAGTTTAGGAGGGACCTATTACAATGAGCAGTTCTTC. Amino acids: CASSLGGTYYNEQFF.

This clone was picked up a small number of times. CDR3 in amino acids: CASSLEVTDTQYF. Here the CDR3 DNA reads TGCGCCAGCAGCTTGGAGGTCACAGATACGCAGTATTTT. The genes are TRBV5-1 and TRBJ2-3; D is uncertain. Germline loops: CDR1 SGHRS, CDR2 YFSETQ. The CDR3 has 13 residues. The V and J ends lost 0 bases and 2 bases respectively, with 4 bases between them.

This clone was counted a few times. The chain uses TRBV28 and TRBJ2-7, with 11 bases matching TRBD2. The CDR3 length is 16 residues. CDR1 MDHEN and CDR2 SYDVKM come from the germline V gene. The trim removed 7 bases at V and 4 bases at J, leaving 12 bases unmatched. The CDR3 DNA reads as TGTGCCAGCACCTTCGCCGGGACTAGCGGCTTATACGAGCAGTACTTC. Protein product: CASTFAGTSGLYEQYF.

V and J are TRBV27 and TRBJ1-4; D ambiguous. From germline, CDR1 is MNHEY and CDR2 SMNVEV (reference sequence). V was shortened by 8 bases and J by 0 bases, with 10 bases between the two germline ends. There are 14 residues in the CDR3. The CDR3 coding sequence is TGTGCCAGCCGTACGTCATCAACTAATGAAAAACTGTTTTTT. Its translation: CASRTSSTNEKLFF.

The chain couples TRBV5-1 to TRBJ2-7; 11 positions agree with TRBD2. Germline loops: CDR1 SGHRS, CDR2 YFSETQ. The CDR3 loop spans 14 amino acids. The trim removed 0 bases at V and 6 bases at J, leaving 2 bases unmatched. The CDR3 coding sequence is TGCGCCAGCAGCTTGGGACTAGCGGGGATCGAGCAGTACTTC. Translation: CASSLGLAGIEQYF.

Here the CDR3 DNA reads TGCAGCGCGGCAGGGGGGGTTGTCATCGGGGATACGCAGTATTTT. It translates to CSAAGGVVIGDTQYF. The rearrangement uses TRBV29-1 and TRBJ2-3, with D possibly being TRBD1 or TRBD2 (7 bases each). V shed 7 bases and J shed 6 bases, with 23 bases lying between them. The CDR3 sequence is 15 residues long. The V gene's germline CDR1 is SQVTM and CDR2 ANQGSEA.

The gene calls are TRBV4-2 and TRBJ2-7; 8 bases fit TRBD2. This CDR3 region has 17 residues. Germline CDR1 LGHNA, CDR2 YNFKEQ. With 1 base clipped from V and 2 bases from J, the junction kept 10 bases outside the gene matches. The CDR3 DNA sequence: TGTGCCAGCAGCCAAGCCTTCCCCAGCGGGAGAACCTACGAGCAGTACTTC. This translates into CASSQAFPSGRTYEQYF.

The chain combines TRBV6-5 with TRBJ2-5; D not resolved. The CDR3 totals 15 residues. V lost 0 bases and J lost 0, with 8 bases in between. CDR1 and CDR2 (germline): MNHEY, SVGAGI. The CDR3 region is CASSYSNSYQETQYF. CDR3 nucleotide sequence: TGTGCCAGCAGTTACTCGAATTCTTACCAAGAGACCCAGTACTTC.

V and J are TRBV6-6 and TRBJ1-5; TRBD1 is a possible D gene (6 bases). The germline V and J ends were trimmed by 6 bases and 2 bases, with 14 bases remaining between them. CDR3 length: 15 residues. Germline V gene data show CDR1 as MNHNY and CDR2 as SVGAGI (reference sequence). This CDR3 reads CASSSRGYGNQPQHF. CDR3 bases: TGTGCCAGCAGCTCAAGGGGGTACGGCAATCAGCCCCAGCATTTT.

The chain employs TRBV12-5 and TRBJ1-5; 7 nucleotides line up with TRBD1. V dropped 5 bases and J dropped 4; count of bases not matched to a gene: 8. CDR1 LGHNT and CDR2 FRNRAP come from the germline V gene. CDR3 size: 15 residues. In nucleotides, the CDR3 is TGTGCTAGTGGTCAGGGACAGACCATTAATCAGCCCCAGCATTTT. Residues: CASGQGQTINQPQHF.